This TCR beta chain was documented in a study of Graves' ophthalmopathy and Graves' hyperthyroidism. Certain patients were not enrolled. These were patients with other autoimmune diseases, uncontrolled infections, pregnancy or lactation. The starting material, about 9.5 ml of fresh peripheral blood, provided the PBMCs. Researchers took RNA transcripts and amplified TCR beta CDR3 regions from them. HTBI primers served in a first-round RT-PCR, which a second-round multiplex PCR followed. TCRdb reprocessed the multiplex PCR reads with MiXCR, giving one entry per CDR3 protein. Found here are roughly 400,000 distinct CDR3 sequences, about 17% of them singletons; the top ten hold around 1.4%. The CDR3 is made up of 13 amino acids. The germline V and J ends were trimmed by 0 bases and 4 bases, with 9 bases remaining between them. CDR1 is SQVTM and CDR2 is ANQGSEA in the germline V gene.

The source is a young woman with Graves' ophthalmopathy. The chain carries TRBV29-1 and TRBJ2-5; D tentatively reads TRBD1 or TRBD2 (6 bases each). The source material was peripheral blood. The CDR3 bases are TGCAGCGTTGAAGATCCGGGGGCAGAGACCCAGTACTTC. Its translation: CSVEDPGAETQYF.